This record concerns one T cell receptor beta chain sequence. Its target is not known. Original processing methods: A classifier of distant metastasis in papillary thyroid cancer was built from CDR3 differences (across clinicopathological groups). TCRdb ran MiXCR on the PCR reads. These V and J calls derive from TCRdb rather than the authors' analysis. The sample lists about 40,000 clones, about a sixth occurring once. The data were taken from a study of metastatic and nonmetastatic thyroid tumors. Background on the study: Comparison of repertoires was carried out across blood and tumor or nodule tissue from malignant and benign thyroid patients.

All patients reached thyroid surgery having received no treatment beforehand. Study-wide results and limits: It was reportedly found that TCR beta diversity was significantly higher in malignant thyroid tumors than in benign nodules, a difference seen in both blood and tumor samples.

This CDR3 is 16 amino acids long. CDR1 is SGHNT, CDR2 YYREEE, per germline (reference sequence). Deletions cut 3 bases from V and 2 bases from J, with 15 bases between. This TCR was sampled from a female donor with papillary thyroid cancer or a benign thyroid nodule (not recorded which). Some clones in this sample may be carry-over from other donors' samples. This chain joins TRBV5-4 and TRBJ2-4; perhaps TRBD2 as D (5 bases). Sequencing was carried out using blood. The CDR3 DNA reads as TGTGCCAGCAGCTCCCTGGTCGAGGGAACCAAAAACATTCAGTACTTC. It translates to CASSSLVEGTKNIQYF.